Listed below are T cell receptor beta chains from one sample, sequenced in a study of blood T cell repertoires in COVID-19. Method: immunoSEQ multiplex PCR; TCRdb's copy keeps in-frame clones and lacks some. This table has 200,000 to 250,000 clones, about 85% appearing once. Sequenced material: PBMCs or T cells enriched from blood (not recorded which). Receptor source: a man younger than 45 who had recovered from COVID-19. The CDR3 runs from the conserved cysteine through the conserved F or W. A D gene is named only where the DNA matches it firmly. Size values are once, few and many counts, or a class for expanded clones, and some rows have none.

v_call,j_call,d_call,clone_size,cdr3_nt,cdr3_aa
TRBV4-3,TRBJ2-1,-,-,TGCGCCAGCAGCCAGAGCTCCTACAATGAGCAGTTCTTC,CASSQSSYNEQFF
TRBV27,TRBJ1-5,TRBD1,-,TGTGCCAGCAGTTTAAGGGAGCGAGGGGGCGCCCCGGACAGGGGGCGAAATCAGCCCCAGCATTTT,CASSLRERGGAPDRGRNQPQHF
TRBV28,TRBJ2-5,TRBD2,-,TGTGCCAGCAGTTTAGGCGGGACTAGCGGGAGTGAGACCCAGTACTTC,CASSLGGTSGSETQYF
TRBV7-6,TRBJ2-7,TRBD1,-,TGTGCCAGCAGCCGAGAAGTTTATCGGGACAGTCCCTACGAGCAGTACTTC,CASSREVYRDSPYEQYF
TRBV20-1,TRBJ1-6,-,-,TGCAGTGCTAGTAAGGAGTTATTGGATTCACCCCTCCACTTT,CSASKELLDSPLHF
TRBV19,TRBJ2-7,TRBD2,once,TGTGCCAGTAGTATAGCGGGTAGCGGGGCCTACGAGCAGTACTTC,CASSIAGSGAYEQYF
TRBV5-8,TRBJ2-3,-,-,TGTGCCAGCAGCTCCGAGTGGGATACGCAGTATTTT,CASSSEWDTQYF
TRBV3-1/TRBV3-2,TRBJ1-1,-,few,TGTGCCAGCAGCCAAGTCCGTATCGCTGAAGCTTTCTTT,CASSQVRIAEAFF
TRBV5-1,TRBJ1-5,TRBD1,-,TGCGCCAGCAGCTTATCACCGGGACAGAATCAGCCCCAGCATTTT,CASSLSPGQNQPQHF
TRBV29-1,TRBJ1-1,-,-,TGCAGCAGCGGGAACACTGAAGCTTTCTTT,CSSGNTEAFF
TRBV25-1,TRBJ1-6,TRBD1,-,TGTGCCAGCAGTAGCAGGGGGCTAATTGATTCACCCCTCCACTTT,CASSSRGLIDSPLHF
TRBV3-1/TRBV3-2,TRBJ1-5,-,-,TGTGCCAGCAGCCTAAGCGGCGGGGGGAGCAATCAGCCCCAGCATTTT,CASSLSGGGSNQPQHF
TRBV27,TRBJ2-7,-,many,TGTGCCAGCAGTTTGATTGAGGCCTACGAGCAGTACTTC,CASSLIEAYEQYF
TRBV4-3,TRBJ1-2,TRBD1,-,TGCGCCAGCAGCCAGGACAGGGGAGCTAACTATGGCTACACCTTC,CASSQDRGANYGYTF
TRBV7-9,TRBJ2-1,-,-,TGTGCCAGCAGCTTAGGCGGACTGAACCTTAGGGATGAGCAGTTCTTC,CASSLGGLNLRDEQFF
TRBV6-5,TRBJ1-4,-,-,TGTGCCAGCAGTTACAGGGTAACAGGTTATGAAAAACTGTTTTTT,CASSYRVTGYEKLFF
TRBV7-2,TRBJ2-2,TRBD1,-,TGTGCCAGCAGCTTGTTATGGTCTCAGGGGGTCACCGGGGAGCTGTTTTTT,CASSLLWSQGVTGELFF
TRBV7-2,TRBJ2-3,-,-,TGTGCCAGCAGCTTTGGGCTAGGGGCAGATACGCAGTATTTT,CASSFGLGADTQYF
TRBV4-3,TRBJ1-2,-,-,TGCGCCAGCAGCCAAGTTTCGGGGTTCAACTATGGCTACACCTTC,CASSQVSGFNYGYTF
TRBV4-3,TRBJ2-3,TRBD1,few,TGCGCCAGCAGCCCATTCAAGGGGGCCTCACTTACAGATACGCAGTATTTT,CASSPFKGASLTDTQYF
TRBV30,TRBJ2-5,TRBD1,-,TGTGCCTGGAGTCCTAGGGGGCCGGAGACCCAGTACTTC,CAWSPRGPETQYF
TRBV5-1,TRBJ2-1,TRBD1,-,TGCGCCAGCAGCCTCTCACGGGACAGGGAGTTCTTC,CASSLSRDREFF
TRBV19,TRBJ1-1,-,-,TGTGCCAGTAGTGCCGAGACACGGAACACTGAAGCTTTCTTT,CASSAETRNTEAFF
TRBV29-1,TRBJ2-1,-,once,TGCAGCGTTGAGACCACTAGTAGCTCCTACAATGAGCAGTTCTTC,CSVETTSSSYNEQFF
TRBV11-3,TRBJ2-7,TRBD1,-,TGTGCCAGCAGTACCGACAGGGGATCCGGCGAGCAGTACTTC,CASSTDRGSGEQYF
TRBV12-3/TRBV12-4,TRBJ1-2,-,-,TGTGCCAGCAGTTTAGCGCTAACAGGCGGCTACACCTTC,CASSLALTGGYTF
TRBV9,TRBJ2-1,-,-,TGTGCCAGCAGCGGCCGACAGGGTCGGGCTGGGGGGTCCAATGAGCAGTTCTTC,CASSGRQGRAGGSNEQFF
TRBV6-6,TRBJ2-7,-,-,TGTGCCAGCAGTGGGGAGTTCGGGTACGAGCAGTACTTC,CASSGEFGYEQYF
TRBV10-3,TRBJ2-1,-,-,TGTGCCACCCATACCGGGACAAACGACAATGAGCAGTTCTTC,CATHTGTNDNEQFF
TRBV19,TRBJ1-2,TRBD1,-,TGTGCCAGTAGGGGGACAGGGGGTGGCTACACCTTC,CASRGTGGGYTF
TRBV28,TRBJ1-5,TRBD1,-,TGTGCCAGCAGTACACCGACAGGGGTCAATCAGCCCCAGCATTTT,CASSTPTGVNQPQHF
TRBV7-2,TRBJ1-2,TRBD1,-,TGTGCCAGCAGCTTCTCGGGGGGACAGGGGTTCTATGGCTACACCTTC,CASSFSGGQGFYGYTF
TRBV6-4,TRBJ2-5,-,-,TGTGCCAGCAGTGGTCTTCGGCAGGCCTGTGAGACCCAGTACTTC,CASSGLRQACETQYF
TRBV11-2,TRBJ1-2,TRBD1,-,TGTGCCAGCAGCTCTATAAGACAGGGCGTTGATGGCTACACCTTC,CASSSIRQGVDGYTF
TRBV7-2,TRBJ2-5,TRBD1,-,TGTGCCAGCAGCTTCGGGGGACAGGGGGTCGGTTCCCAGTACTTC,CASSFGGQGVGSQYF
TRBV6-1,TRBJ2-1,TRBD2,-,TGTGCCAGCAGTGAATTTCCGCAGGGATCTAGCGGGAGTAGAAATGAGCAGTTCTTC,CASSEFPQGSSGSRNEQFF
TRBV4-2,TRBJ1-6,-,-,TGTGCCAGCAGCCAAACAGGGAATTCACCCCTCCACTTT,CASSQTGNSPLHF